The sequence of this T cell receptor beta chain was determined in a study of OX40 agonist ivuxolimab in advanced cancers. Libraries were prepared by immunoSEQ multiplex PCR; TCRdb keeps only in-frame clonotypes and omits some of them. Of about 110,000 clones in the sample, approximately 90% were seen once. Looked up from germline, CDR1 is MNHNS and CDR2 is SASEGT. V gave up 0 bases and J gave up 6 bases, with 12 bases separating them. The CDR3 is 14 residues long. This TCR came from an adult with an advanced solid tumor such as melanoma, head and neck, liver or kidney cancer. The chain employs TRBV6-1 and TRBJ2-7; D gene unclear. The specimen was CD4+ or CD8+ T cells sorted from blood, collected in a trial of the OX40 agonist ivuxolimab. The chain's CDR3 is CASSEASAGVEQYF. CDR3 DNA: TGTGCCAGCAGTGAAGCGAGCGCTGGGGTCGAGCAGTACTTC.